This T cell receptor beta chain comes out of a study of blood T cell repertoires in COVID-19. For the study at large: The study drew acute and convalescent COVID-19 samples from the United States, Italy and Spain.

The CDR3 consists of 13 residues. Germline CDR1 is SGHTA and CDR2 is FQGNSA. Trimming cost V 8 bases and J 5 bases, with 15 bases left between them. Only in-frame clones appear in the TCRdb table, and some are missing; sequencing was by immunoSEQ multiplex PCR. Here the sample spans about 180,000 clones, 89% being singletons. The TCR originated in a woman in her thirties or forties with acute COVID-19. The gene calls are TRBV7-2 and TRBJ2-5, with unresolved D. The material sequenced was PBMCs or T cells enriched from blood (not recorded which). DNA of the CDR3: TGTGCCAGCCGTCTCACTCAACGCGAGACCCAGTACTTC. As protein: CASRLTQRETQYF.